The rows below give T cell receptor beta chains drawn from one sample of a study of vaccination and CD4 T cells after COVID-19. These receptors have no known antigen. TCRdb redid the calling of the PCR reads with MiXCR, one entry per CDR3 protein. This table has about 9,600 distinct CDR3 sequences, 45% to 55% appearing once. The sample taken for sequencing was CD4+ T cells from blood, cultured in vitro. All receptors derive from a human donor who had recovered from COVID-19. Each CDR3 is given with its conserved first and last residue. Fields, in order: V gene, J gene, CDR3 protein.

V: TRBV6-1; J: TRBJ2-5; CDR3: CASSRRGPTGETQYF
V: TRBV27; J: TRBJ2-1; CDR3: CASSLGQGSYNEQFF
V: TRBV21-1; J: TRBJ1-1; CDR3: CASSVRDTEAFF
V: TRBV6-1; J: TRBJ2-3; CDR3: CASGWGATDTQYF
V: TRBV30; J: TRBJ2-7; CDR3: CAWSKARTGGSGEQYF
V: TRBV20-1; J: TRBJ1-5; CDR3: CSARKDRQDNQPQHF
V: TRBV6-5; J: TRBJ1-5; CDR3: CASSYGQGPNQPQHF
V: TRBV4-2; J: TRBJ2-7; CDR3: CASSQGVELAAYEQYF
V: TRBV2; J: TRBJ1-3; CDR3: CASLSDTSGNTIYF
V: TRBV7-2; J: TRBJ1-2; CDR3: CASSLPGRVGYTF
V: TRBV12-3/TRBV12-4; J: TRBJ2-1; CDR3: CASRQGGGNEQFF
V: TRBV19; J: TRBJ1-1; CDR3: CVSRGQGASEAFF
V: TRBV30; J: TRBJ1-5; CDR3: CAWSEQRNQPQHF
V: TRBV7-7; J: TRBJ2-5; CDR3: CASSLGYQGETQYF
V: TRBV27; J: TRBJ2-7; CDR3: CASSRQGYEQYF
V: TRBV6-1; J: TRBJ2-7; CDR3: CAAGQNYEQYF
V: TRBV7-2; J: TRBJ1-5; CDR3: CASSLSVHQPQHF
V: TRBV5-6; J: TRBJ2-3; CDR3: CASSLAGLAVSTDTQYF
V: TRBV5-4; J: TRBJ2-5; CDR3: CASRDLRASQETQYF
V: TRBV28; J: TRBJ2-5; CDR3: CASSLLSGPETQYF
V: TRBV27; J: TRBJ1-3; CDR3: CASRAGGHSGNTIYF
V: TRBV20-1; J: TRBJ2-4; CDR3: CSAAWEGQNIQYF
V: TRBV19; J: TRBJ2-2; CDR3: CASSTKTVVAGELFF
V: TRBV4-3; J: TRBJ1-3; CDR3: CASSQDYGRGSVGNTIYF
V: TRBV2; J: TRBJ2-5; CDR3: CASSVLMGRETQYF
V: TRBV20-1; J: TRBJ1-6; CDR3: CSARGASNNSPLHF
V: TRBV14; J: TRBJ1-6; CDR3: CASSQVGGPAPLHF
V: TRBV12-3/TRBV12-4; J: TRBJ1-5; CDR3: CASTLRGQGISNGPQHF
V: TRBV6-1; J: TRBJ1-1; CDR3: CASRSLARGGPMNTEAFF
V: TRBV12-3/TRBV12-4; J: TRBJ1-1; CDR3: CAIRRTGEAFF
V: TRBV27; J: TRBJ2-7; CDR3: CASSLFGHSPSYEQYF
V: TRBV19; J: TRBJ1-5; CDR3: CASSITSNQPQHF
V: TRBV6-2/TRBV6-3; J: TRBJ2-7; CDR3: CASTTGGVPPYEQYF
V: TRBV30; J: TRBJ1-2; CDR3: CAWSVWGYGYTF
V: TRBV20-1; J: TRBJ1-1; CDR3: CSARDRRVGEAFF
V: TRBV2; J: TRBJ1-5; CDR3: CASSGGRNQPQHF
V: TRBV19; J: TRBJ2-2; CDR3: CASSIAAAGGELFF
V: TRBV10-3; J: TRBJ1-2; CDR3: CAIREGTEKGYTF
V: TRBV20-1; J: TRBJ2-4; CDR3: CSAGNDKNIQYF
V: TRBV7-3; J: TRBJ2-1; CDR3: CASSLRAASGVYNEQFF
V: TRBV25-1; J: TRBJ2-5; CDR3: CASSEPQGGKETQYF
V: TRBV20-1; J: TRBJ1-2; CDR3: CSARGEGGPYGYTF
V: TRBV7-3; J: TRBJ2-3; CDR3: CASSPHRTGGFTDTQYF
V: TRBV19; J: TRBJ2-6; CDR3: CASRPDQAEANVLTF
V: TRBV20-1; J: TRBJ2-3; CDR3: CSPTVPWGDTQYF
V: TRBV5-4; J: TRBJ1-6; CDR3: CASRGRLDSPLHF
V: TRBV2; J: TRBJ2-7; CDR3: CASSESPEQYF
V: TRBV6-1; J: TRBJ1-5; CDR3: CASRRASRTWGNQPQHF
V: TRBV6-1; J: TRBJ1-2; CDR3: CASSEGQVYGYTF
V: TRBV2; J: TRBJ2-3; CDR3: CASSERDRGRRGTQYF
V: TRBV5-1; J: TRBJ1-5; CDR3: CASSFTGDSNQPQHF
V: TRBV7-2; J: TRBJ2-3; CDR3: CASSLYGDTQYF
V: TRBV5-1; J: TRBJ2-3; CDR3: CASSLADHVSTDTQYF
V: TRBV19; J: TRBJ1-2; CDR3: CASSMGGRGYTF
V: TRBV5-1; J: TRBJ2-3; CDR3: CASRGQGGSTDTQYF
V: TRBV4-3; J: TRBJ1-2; CDR3: CASSLTTGGLVYGYTF
V: TRBV24-1; J: TRBJ2-1; CDR3: CATSEPHYNEQFF
V: TRBV24-1; J: TRBJ2-3; CDR3: CATSDLRAPLASSDTQYF
V: TRBV15; J: TRBJ1-3; CDR3: CATSRQGPSGNTIYF